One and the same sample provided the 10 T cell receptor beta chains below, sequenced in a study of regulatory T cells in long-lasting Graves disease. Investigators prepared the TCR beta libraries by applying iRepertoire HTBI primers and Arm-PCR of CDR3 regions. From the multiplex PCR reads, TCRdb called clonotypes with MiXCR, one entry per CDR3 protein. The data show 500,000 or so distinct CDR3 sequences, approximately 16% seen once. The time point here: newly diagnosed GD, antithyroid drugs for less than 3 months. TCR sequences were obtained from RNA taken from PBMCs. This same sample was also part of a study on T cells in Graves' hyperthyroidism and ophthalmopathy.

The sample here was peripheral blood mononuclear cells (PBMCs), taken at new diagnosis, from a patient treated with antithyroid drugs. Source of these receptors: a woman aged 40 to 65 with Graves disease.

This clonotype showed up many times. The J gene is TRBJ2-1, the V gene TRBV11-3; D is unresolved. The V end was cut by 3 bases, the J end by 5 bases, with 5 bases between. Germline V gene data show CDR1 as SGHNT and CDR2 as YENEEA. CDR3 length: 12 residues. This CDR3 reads CASSFTHNEQFF. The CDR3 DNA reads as TGTGCCAGCAGCTTTACCCACAATGAGCAGTTCTTC.

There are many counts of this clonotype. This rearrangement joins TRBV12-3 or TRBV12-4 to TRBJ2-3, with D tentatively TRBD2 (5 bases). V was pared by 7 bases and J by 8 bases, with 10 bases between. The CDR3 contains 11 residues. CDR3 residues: CASITRGTQYF. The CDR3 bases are TGTGCCAGCATCACCCGGGGTACGCAGTATTTT.

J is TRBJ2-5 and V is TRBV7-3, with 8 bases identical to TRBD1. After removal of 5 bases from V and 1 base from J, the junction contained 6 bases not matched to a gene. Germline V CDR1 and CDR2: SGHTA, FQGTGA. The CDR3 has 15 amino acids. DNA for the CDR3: TGTGCCAGCAGCCAGGGGGCTACCGCCCAAGAGACCCAGTACTTC. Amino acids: CASSQGATAQETQYF. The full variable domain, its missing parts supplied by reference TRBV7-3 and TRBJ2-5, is GAGVSQTPSNKVTEKGKYVELRCDPISGHTALYWYRQSLGQGPEFLIYFQGTGAADDSGLPNDRFFAVRPEGSVSTLKIQRTERGDSAVYLCASSQGATAQETQYFGPGTRLLVL.

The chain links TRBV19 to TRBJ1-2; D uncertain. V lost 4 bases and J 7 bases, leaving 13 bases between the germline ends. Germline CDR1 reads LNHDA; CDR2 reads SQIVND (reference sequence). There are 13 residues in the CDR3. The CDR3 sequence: CASSNPLDGGYTF. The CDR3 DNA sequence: TGTGCCAGTAGTAACCCCCTGGACGGTGGCTACACCTTC.

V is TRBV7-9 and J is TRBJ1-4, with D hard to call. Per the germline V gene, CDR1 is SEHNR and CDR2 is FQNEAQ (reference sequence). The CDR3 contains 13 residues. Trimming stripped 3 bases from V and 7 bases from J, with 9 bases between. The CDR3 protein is CASSLSLSEKLFF. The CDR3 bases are TGTGCCAGCAGCTTGTCGCTTTCTGAAAAACTGTTTTTT.

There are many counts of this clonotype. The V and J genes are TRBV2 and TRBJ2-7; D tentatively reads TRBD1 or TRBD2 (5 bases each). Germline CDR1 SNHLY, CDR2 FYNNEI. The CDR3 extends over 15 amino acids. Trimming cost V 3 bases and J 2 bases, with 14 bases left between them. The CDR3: CASSEGRLVAYEQYF. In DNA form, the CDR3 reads TGTGCCAGCAGTGAGGGACGCCTCGTAGCCTACGAGCAGTACTTC.

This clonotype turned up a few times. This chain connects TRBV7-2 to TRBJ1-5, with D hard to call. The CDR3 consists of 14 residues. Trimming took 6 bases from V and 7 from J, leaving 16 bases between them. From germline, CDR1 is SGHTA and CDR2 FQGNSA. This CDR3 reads CASSQTGQGQPQHF. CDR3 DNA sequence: TGTGCCAGCAGTCAAACCGGGCAAGGGCAGCCCCAGCATTTT.

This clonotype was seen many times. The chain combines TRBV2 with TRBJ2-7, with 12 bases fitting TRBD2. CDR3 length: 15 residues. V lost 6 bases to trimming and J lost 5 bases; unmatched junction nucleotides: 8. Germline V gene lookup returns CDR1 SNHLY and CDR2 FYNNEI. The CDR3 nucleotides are TGTGCCAGCAGCGTACTGGGACTAGCGGGCGACGAGCAGTACTTC. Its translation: CASSVLGLAGDEQYF.

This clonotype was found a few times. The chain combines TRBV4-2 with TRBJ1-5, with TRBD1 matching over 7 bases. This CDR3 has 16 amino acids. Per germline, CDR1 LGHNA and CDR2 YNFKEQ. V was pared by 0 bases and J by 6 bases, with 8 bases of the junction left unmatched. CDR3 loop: CASSQDPEGAGQPQHF. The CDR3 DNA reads TGTGCCAGCAGCCAAGATCCGGAGGGGGCGGGTCAGCCCCAGCATTTT.

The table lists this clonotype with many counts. The CDR3 region has the DNA TGTGCCAGCAACCGGGGGGGGGCGGGGTCAGATACGCAGTATTTT. It encodes CASNRGGAGSDTQYF. The chain combines TRBV7-2 with TRBJ2-3, with TRBD2 matching 8 bases. Germline V lookup: CDR1 SGHTA, CDR2 FQGNSA. The CDR3 is 15 residues long. With 7 bases clipped from V and 4 bases from J, the junction kept 10 bases outside the gene matches.